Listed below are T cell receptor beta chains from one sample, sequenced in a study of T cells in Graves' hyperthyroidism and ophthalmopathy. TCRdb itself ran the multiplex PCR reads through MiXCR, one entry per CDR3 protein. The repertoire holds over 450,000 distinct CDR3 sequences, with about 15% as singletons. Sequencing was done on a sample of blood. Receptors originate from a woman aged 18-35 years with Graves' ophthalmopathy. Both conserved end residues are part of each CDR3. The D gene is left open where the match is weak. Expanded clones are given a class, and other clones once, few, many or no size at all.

cdr3_nt: TGCGCCAGCAGCTCGGCCGGGACAGGTCAGAAGACCCAGTACTTC; cdr3_aa: CASSSAGTGQKTQYF; j_call: TRBJ2-5; v_call: TRBV5-1; clone_size: NA; d_call: TRBD1
cdr3_nt: TGTGCCAGCAGTTCACCGGGACAGGGTGGCGGGGCCAACGTCCTGACTTTC; cdr3_aa: CASSSPGQGGGANVLTF; j_call: TRBJ2-6; v_call: TRBV27; clone_size: few; d_call: TRBD1
cdr3_nt: TGTGCCAGCAGCCCTCGGACTAGCGGGTTCTACAATGAGCAGTTCTTC; cdr3_aa: CASSPRTSGFYNEQFF; j_call: TRBJ2-1; v_call: TRBV5-5; clone_size: many; d_call: TRBD2
cdr3_nt: TGCGCCAGCAGTGAGTACCAAGAGGAAGATACGCAGTATTTT; cdr3_aa: CASSEYQEEDTQYF; j_call: TRBJ2-3; v_call: TRBV10-1; clone_size: NA; d_call: NA
cdr3_nt: TGTGCCAGCAGTTCCCCGGGGACTAGTCTCCCCACCCCCCTTTACGAGCAGTACTTC; cdr3_aa: CASSSPGTSLPTPLYEQYF; j_call: TRBJ2-7; v_call: TRBV6-1; clone_size: many; d_call: TRBD2
cdr3_nt: TGTGCCAGCGCCTACGGACAGGCCTACGAGCAGTACTTC; cdr3_aa: CASAYGQAYEQYF; j_call: TRBJ2-7; v_call: TRBV19; clone_size: NA; d_call: TRBD1
cdr3_nt: TGTGCCAGCAGCGTAGGGAGCGGGAGGGCCCGAGAGACCCAGTACTTC; cdr3_aa: CASSVGSGRARETQYF; j_call: TRBJ2-5; v_call: TRBV9; clone_size: NA; d_call: TRBD2
cdr3_nt: TGTGCCTGGAGTGTTGGGGTCAGGATCTCCTACGAGCAGTACTTC; cdr3_aa: CAWSVGVRISYEQYF; j_call: TRBJ2-7; v_call: TRBV30; clone_size: few; d_call: NA
cdr3_nt: TGTGCCAGCAATCTAGCGGGGTCCTCCTACGAGCAGTACTTC; cdr3_aa: CASNLAGSSYEQYF; j_call: TRBJ2-7; v_call: TRBV6-2/TRBV6-3; clone_size: NA; d_call: TRBD2
cdr3_nt: TGCGCCAGCAGCCAAGATTCCCAGGCATCGATTGGGGCCAACGTCCTGACTTTC; cdr3_aa: CASSQDSQASIGANVLTF; j_call: TRBJ2-6; v_call: TRBV4-1; clone_size: NA; d_call: NA
cdr3_nt: TGTGCCAGCAGTTTAGTCGACAGGGGAACCTACGAGCAGTACTTC; cdr3_aa: CASSLVDRGTYEQYF; j_call: TRBJ2-7; v_call: TRBV28; clone_size: many; d_call: TRBD1
cdr3_nt: TGTGCCAGCAGCGGACTAGCGGGAGGTGTCACAGATACGCAGTATTTT; cdr3_aa: CASSGLAGGVTDTQYF; j_call: TRBJ2-3; v_call: TRBV9; clone_size: many; d_call: TRBD2
cdr3_nt: TGTGCCAGCAGGCCCCATGGGGACTTTCGGAAACTGTTTTTT; cdr3_aa: CASRPHGDFRKLFF; j_call: TRBJ1-4; v_call: TRBV2; clone_size: NA; d_call: NA
cdr3_nt: TGTGCCAGCAGTTTATTGTCGGGAGGGTTCACAGATACGCAGTATTTT; cdr3_aa: CASSLLSGGFTDTQYF; j_call: TRBJ2-3; v_call: TRBV27; clone_size: few; d_call: TRBD2
cdr3_nt: TGTGCCAGCACTAGCGGGGGGTCGTACACCGGGGAGCTGTTTTTT; cdr3_aa: CASTSGGSYTGELFF; j_call: TRBJ2-2; v_call: TRBV11-2; clone_size: many; d_call: TRBD2
cdr3_nt: TGTGCCAGCAGCTTTATGAAGGGGGCTGACGAGCAGTACTTC; cdr3_aa: CASSFMKGADEQYF; j_call: TRBJ2-7; v_call: TRBV5-6; clone_size: many; d_call: TRBD1
cdr3_nt: TGTGCCAGCAGGGGGGCCGGGGAGCTGTTTTTT; cdr3_aa: CASRGAGELFF; j_call: TRBJ2-2; v_call: TRBV9; clone_size: many; d_call: NA
cdr3_nt: TGTGCCAGCAGTTACTCGTACAGGACTATATATGGCTACACCTTC; cdr3_aa: CASSYSYRTIYGYTF; j_call: TRBJ1-2; v_call: TRBV6-2/TRBV6-3; clone_size: many; d_call: NA
cdr3_nt: TGTGCCAGCAGCCTCGCAGGGGTCAATGAGCAGTTCTTC; cdr3_aa: CASSLAGVNEQFF; j_call: TRBJ2-1; v_call: TRBV11-2; clone_size: many; d_call: NA
cdr3_nt: TGTGCCAGTAGTACCCTCCTTGGGGTTACAACCTACGAGCAGTACTTC; cdr3_aa: CASSTLLGVTTYEQYF; j_call: TRBJ2-7; v_call: TRBV19; clone_size: NA; d_call: NA
cdr3_nt: TGTGCCAGCAGTTACGCGTTTCCAGAGACCCAGTACTTC; cdr3_aa: CASSYAFPETQYF; j_call: TRBJ2-5; v_call: TRBV6-5; clone_size: NA; d_call: NA
cdr3_nt: TGCGCCAGCAGCCAAGATGGGGCTAGCGGGAGGAACGAGCAGTACTTC; cdr3_aa: CASSQDGASGRNEQYF; j_call: TRBJ2-7; v_call: TRBV4-3; clone_size: NA; d_call: TRBD2
cdr3_nt: TGCGCCAGCAGCCAAGGGGGGGGCGAGGCAGATACGCAGTATTTT; cdr3_aa: CASSQGGGEADTQYF; j_call: TRBJ2-3; v_call: TRBV4-3; clone_size: few; d_call: NA